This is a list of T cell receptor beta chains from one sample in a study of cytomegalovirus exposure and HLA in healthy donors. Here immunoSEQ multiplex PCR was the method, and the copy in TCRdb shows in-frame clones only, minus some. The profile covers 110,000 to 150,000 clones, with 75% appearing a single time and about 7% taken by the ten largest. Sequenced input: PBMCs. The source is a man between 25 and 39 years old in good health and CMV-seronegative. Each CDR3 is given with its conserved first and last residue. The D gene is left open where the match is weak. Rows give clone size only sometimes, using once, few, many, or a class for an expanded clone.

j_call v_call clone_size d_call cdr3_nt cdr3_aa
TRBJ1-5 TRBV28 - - TGTGCCAGCAGTAGCGGGACGAACAATCAGCCCCAGCATTTT CASSSGTNNQPQHF
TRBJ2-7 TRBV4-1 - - TGCGCCAGCAGCCACATCCCACAGTGGACCTACGAGCAGTACTTC CASSHIPQWTYEQYF
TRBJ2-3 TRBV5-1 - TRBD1 TGCGCCAGCGCCTCTATCGGGACGGGACAGAACACAGATACGCAGTATTTT CASASIGTGQNTDTQYF
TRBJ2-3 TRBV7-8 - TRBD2 TGTGCCAGCAACCCGGGACTAGCATCGGATACGCAGTATTTT CASNPGLASDTQYF
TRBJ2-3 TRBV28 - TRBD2 TGTGCCAGCAGTTTCATTACTAGCGCGAGCACAGATACGCAGTATTTT CASSFITSASTDTQYF
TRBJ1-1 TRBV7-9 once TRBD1 TGTGCCAGCAGCTCCGGACAGGGTGAGACTGAAGCTTTCTTT CASSSGQGETEAFF
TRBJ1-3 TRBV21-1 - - TGTGCCAGCAGCAACCCTCGACAGGACTTATCTGGAAACACCATATATTTT CASSNPRQDLSGNTIYF
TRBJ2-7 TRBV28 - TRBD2 TGTGCCAGCAGCACGACTAGCGGGACAGTTGAGCAGTACTTC CASSTTSGTVEQYF
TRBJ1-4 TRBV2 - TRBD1 TGTGCCAGCAAACCGAGCAGGACAGGGGGGTCGGAAAAACTGTTTTTT CASKPSRTGGSEKLFF
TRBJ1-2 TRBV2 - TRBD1 TGTGCCAGCAGTGTGACAGGGGGCCCCCCTAACTATGGCTACACCTTC CASSVTGGPPNYGYTF
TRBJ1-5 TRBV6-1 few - TGTGCCAGCAGTGCCGACAGGATTCAGCCCCAGCATTTT CASSADRIQPQHF
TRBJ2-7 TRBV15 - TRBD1 TGTGCCACCAGCCGGACAGGGAGCTCCTACGAGCAGTACTTC CATSRTGSSYEQYF
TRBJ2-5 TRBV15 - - TGTGCCACCAGCAGAGATTCAGGGAGGCCGGAGACCCAGTACTTC CATSRDSGRPETQYF
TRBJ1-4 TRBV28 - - TGTGCCAGCAGTTTAACAGAAAATGAAAAACTGTTTTTT CASSLTENEKLFF
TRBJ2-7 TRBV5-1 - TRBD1 TGCGCCAGCAGCCAAATTACGACAGGGGCCTACGAGCAGTACTTC CASSQITTGAYEQYF
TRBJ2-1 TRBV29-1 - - TGCAGCGTCCATTCCGGGACTTCTTACAATGAGCAGTTCTTC CSVHSGTSYNEQFF
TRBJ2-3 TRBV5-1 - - TGCGCCAGCAGCTTGGTCGACAGCCTCACAGATACGCAGTATTTT CASSLVDSLTDTQYF
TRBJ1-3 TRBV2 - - TGTGCCAGCAGTGCCCGGGTGCCTGGAAACACCATATATTTT CASSARVPGNTIYF
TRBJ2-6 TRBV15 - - TGTGCCACCAGCTCTGGGGCCAACGGCCTGACTTTC CATSSGANGLTF
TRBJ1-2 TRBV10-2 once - TGCGCCAGCAGTGAAGGTACCAGCGATAACTATGGCTACACCTTC CASSEGTSDNYGYTF
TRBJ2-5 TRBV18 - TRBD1 TGTGCCAGCTCACCAGACAGGGAGCGGCAAAAAGAGACCCAGTACTTC CASSPDRERQKETQYF
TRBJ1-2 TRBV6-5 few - TGTGCCAGCAGTTACTACTCAGGGGATGGCTACACCTTC CASSYYSGDGYTF
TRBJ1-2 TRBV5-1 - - TGCGCCAGCAGCTTGGGCGGGAAGTTAGCTAACTATGGCTACACCTTC CASSLGGKLANYGYTF
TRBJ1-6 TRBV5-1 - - TGCGCCAGCAGCTTGGGGGGCAGGGATTCACCCCTCCACTTT CASSLGGRDSPLHF
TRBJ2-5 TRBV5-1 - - TGCGCCAGCAGAACTGCGGAGACCCAGTACTTC CASRTAETQYF
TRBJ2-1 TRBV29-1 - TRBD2 TGCAGCGCCGGGACTAGCGGGATCGATGAGCAGTTCTTC CSAGTSGIDEQFF
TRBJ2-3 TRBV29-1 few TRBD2 TGCAGCGTTGAACTAGCGGGAGTTACAGATACGCAGTATTTT CSVELAGVTDTQYF
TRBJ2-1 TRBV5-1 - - TGCGCCAGCAGCTTGACGGGGGAGTACAATGAGCAGTTCTTC CASSLTGEYNEQFF
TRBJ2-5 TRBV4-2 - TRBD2 TGTGCCAGCAGCCAAGATTCGGGGACTAGCGGGGGAAAGACCCAGTACTTC CASSQDSGTSGGKTQYF
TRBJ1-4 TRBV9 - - TGTGCCAGCAGCTCGAGGGCCTCAACTGATGAAAAACTGTTTTTT CASSSRASTDEKLFF
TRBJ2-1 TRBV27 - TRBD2 TGTGCCAGCAGTGTTGGGACTAGCGGGTACGTAAATGAGCAGTTCTTC CASSVGTSGYVNEQFF